The 7 T cell receptor beta chains presented below share a single source sample, sequenced in a study of blood T cell repertoires in COVID-19. The repertoire was sequenced with immunoSEQ multiplex PCR; TCRdb's copy has only in-frame clones and lacks some. The sample contains 100,000 or so clones, less than 85% of which appear only once. The sequenced material came from peripheral blood. These receptors were obtained from a woman in her sixties or seventies with active or convalescent COVID-19.

This clone was seen a single time. The J gene is TRBJ1-2, the V gene TRBV7-6; D unclear. Germline V gene sequence: CDR1 SGHVS, CDR2 FNYEAQ. The CDR3 consists of 14 residues. The V end lost 1 base, the J end lost 0 bases, and 6 bases lay between the germline ends. This chain's CDR3 is CASSLDGSNYGYTF. The CDR3 DNA sequence: TGTGCCAGCAGCTTAGACGGTTCTAACTATGGCTACACCTTC.

The chain links TRBV27 to TRBJ2-1, with 12 bases lining up with TRBD2. The CDR3 has 17 residues. V shed 5 bases and J 2 bases; nucleotides not matched to a gene: 7. The V gene's germline CDR1 is MNHEY and CDR2 SMNVEV (reference sequence). Written as DNA, the CDR3 is TGTGCCAGCAGTCCTATCCTAGCGGGGGGGCCCTACAATGAGCAGTTCTTC. Translating gives CASSPILAGGPYNEQFF.

V gene TRBV30 combines with J gene TRBJ1-1; unclear D gene. Trimming pared 5 bases from V and 5 bases from J, leaving 21 bases between. The CDR3 spans 15 residues. Germline V lookup: CDR1 GTSNPN, CDR2 SVGIG (reference sequence). In DNA, the CDR3 is TGTGCCTGGTCCCCTCTGGCGGCGGAAAAAACTGAAGCTTTCTTT. This encodes CAWSPLAAEKTEAFF.

The rearrangement joins TRBV5-1 to TRBJ2-3; the match to TRBD2 covers 8 bases. With 2 bases clipped from V and 4 bases from J, the junction kept 0 bases outside the gene matches. In germline, CDR1 is SGHRS, CDR2 YFSETQ. The CDR3 contains 13 residues. CDR3 protein: CASSLAGADTQYF. The CDR3 nucleotides read TGCGCCAGCAGCTTAGCGGGAGCAGATACGCAGTATTTT.

This clone was detected a few times. The CDR3 sequence is CASSPGLAGGYTGELFF. The CDR3, as DNA: TGTGCCAGCAGTCCTGGACTAGCGGGAGGTTACACCGGGGAGCTGTTTTTT. This sequence joins TRBV28 and TRBJ2-2, with 14 bases that match TRBD2. Germline CDR1 reads MDHEN; CDR2 reads SYDVKM. V shed 5 bases, J shed 3 bases, and the junction held 5 bases outside the gene matches. The CDR3 length is 17 residues.

J is TRBJ1-1 and V is TRBV2; D is uncertain. Germline lookup yields CDR1 SNHLY and CDR2 FYNNEI. V was pared by 6 bases and J by 0 bases, with 8 bases between. The CDR3 spans 13 residues. The CDR3 coding sequence is TGTGCCAGCAGGGTTTACATGAACACTGAAGCTTTCTTT. Its translation: CASRVYMNTEAFF.

The chain links TRBV6-6 to TRBJ1-3, with TRBD1 identical over 9 bases. V was pared by 7 bases and J by 2 bases, with 6 bases of the junction left unmatched. Per germline, CDR1 MNHNY and CDR2 SVGAGI (reference sequence). This CDR3 has 15 amino acids. The CDR3 DNA reads TGTGCCAGCATTCCCAGGACAGGGGCTGGAAACACCATATATTTT. Translation: CASIPRTGAGNTIYF.